This is a list of T cell receptor beta chains from one sample in a study of beta chain features in type 1 diabetes. Data came from immunoSEQ multiplex PCR; TCRdb stores just in-frame clones and leaves some out. The table includes 280,000 or so clones, approximately 16% detected once. Sequenced sample: naive CD4+ T cells from blood. These receptor sequences come from a man aged 18 to 29 with type 1 diabetes. Both conserved end residues are part of each CDR3. The D gene is left open where the match is weak. A row's size may be missing; if present it is once, few, many or a size class.

clone_size j_call d_call v_call cdr3_aa cdr3_nt
few TRBJ1-1 NA TRBV7-9 CASSVIGHPRDTEAFF TGTGCCAGCAGCGTAATCGGACATCCTCGGGACACTGAAGCTTTCTTT
few TRBJ2-1 NA TRBV2 CASSVVGPRTTNEQFF TGTGCCAGCAGTGTTGTGGGACCTAGGACTACAAATGAGCAGTTCTTC
NA TRBJ2-7 NA TRBV4-1 CASSQGVTARYEQYF TGCGCCAGCAGCCAAGGGGTGACAGCTAGGTACGAGCAGTACTTC
once TRBJ2-5 TRBD2 TRBV2 CATKRLASETQYF TGTGCCACGAAACGACTAGCGTCGGAGACCCAGTACTTC
few TRBJ2-1 NA TRBV2 CASSAVTEQFF TGTGCCAGCAGTGCGGTCACTGAGCAGTTCTTC
NA TRBJ2-7 TRBD1 TRBV5-4 CASSGPTGPGEQYF TGTGCCAGCAGCGGACCGACAGGGCCCGGCGAGCAGTACTTC
few TRBJ2-1 NA TRBV30 CAWNLLSGTYNEQFF TGTGCCTGGAACCTTCTTAGCGGCACCTACAATGAGCAGTTCTTC
few TRBJ2-3 NA TRBV4-1 CASSHIRDTQYF TGCGCCAGCAGCCATATCCGAGATACGCAGTATTTT
few TRBJ2-5 TRBD1 TRBV2 CASSLQGVQETQYF TGTGCCAGCAGTCTCCAGGGGGTCCAAGAGACCCAGTACTTC
NA TRBJ2-1 TRBD2 TRBV19 CASSPWTGRAEQFF TGTGCCAGTAGTCCCTGGACCGGGAGGGCTGAGCAGTTCTTC
few TRBJ2-1 TRBD2 TRBV2 CASSEGASGRGGEQFF TGTGCCAGCAGTGAGGGGGCTAGCGGGAGAGGAGGTGAGCAGTTCTTC
NA TRBJ2-2 TRBD1 TRBV9 CASSEGQGGTGELFF TGTGCCAGCAGCGAGGGACAGGGCGGCACCGGGGAGCTGTTTTTT
NA TRBJ2-7 NA TRBV7-2 CASSLVFRVQTYEQYF TGTGCCAGCAGCTTAGTATTCAGGGTGCAAACCTACGAGCAGTACTTC
NA TRBJ2-1 TRBD1 TRBV5-1 CASSPIGQGEYNEQFF TGCGCCAGCAGCCCTATTGGACAGGGGGAATACAATGAGCAGTTCTTC
NA TRBJ2-7 NA TRBV18 CASSPRESYEQYF TGTGCCAGCTCACCAAGGGAGTCCTACGAGCAGTACTTC
few TRBJ2-5 NA TRBV7-8 CASSIGFGNTLQYF TGTGCCAGCAGCATAGGATTCGGGAATACGTTACAGTACTTC
NA TRBJ2-1 NA TRBV5-1 CASRVAYSSYNEQFF TGCGCCAGCAGGGTAGCGTATAGCTCCTACAATGAGCAGTTCTTC
NA TRBJ2-1 NA TRBV20-1 CSALFNEQFF TGCAGTGCTCTTTTCAATGAGCAGTTCTTC
few TRBJ2-3 NA TRBV9 CASSARRATDTQYF TGTGCCAGCAGCGCTAGGAGGGCCACAGATACGCAGTATTTT
few TRBJ2-3 TRBD2 TRBV5-1 CASSSPGTSTDTQYF TGCGCCAGCAGCTCCCCCGGGACTAGTACAGATACGCAGTATTTT
NA TRBJ1-1 NA TRBV29-1 CSVEYVGVRVLANTEAFF TGCAGCGTTGAATATGTAGGCGTGAGGGTTCTAGCGAACACTGAAGCTTTCTTT
NA TRBJ2-3 TRBD2 TRBV5-1 CASSTSGGNQGDTQYF TGCGCCAGCAGCACCTCGGGGGGGAACCAAGGAGATACGCAGTATTTT
few TRBJ1-2 NA TRBV28 CAIPNFSGRDYGYTF TGTGCCATCCCCAACTTTAGCGGAAGGGACTATGGCTACACCTTC
few TRBJ1-1 TRBD1 TRBV5-4 CASSTGQGGEAFF TGTGCCAGCAGCACCGGACAGGGTGGAGAAGCTTTCTTT
few TRBJ2-1 NA TRBV29-1 CSVVGYSYNEQFF TGCAGCGTTGTCGGGTACTCCTACAATGAGCAGTTCTTC
few TRBJ2-7 NA TRBV5-6 CASSFRRASSYEQYF TGTGCCAGCAGCTTTCGGCGGGCCAGCTCCTACGAGCAGTACTTC
few TRBJ2-3 NA TRBV6-5 CASSYSRHTDTQYF TGTGCCAGCAGTTACTCAAGACATACAGATACGCAGTATTTT
NA TRBJ1-2 TRBD1 TRBV7-8 CASRPRFGTGESYTF TGTGCCAGCAGGCCTAGGTTCGGGACAGGGGAGAGCTACACCTTC
few TRBJ1-6 TRBD1 TRBV28 CASSLSEGAIGSPLHF TGTGCCAGCAGTTTATCGGAGGGGGCAATCGGCTCACCCCTCCACTTT
few TRBJ1-1 NA TRBV30 CAWSVRGGTEAFF TGTGCCTGGAGTGTAAGGGGGGGCACTGAAGCTTTCTTT
few TRBJ2-1 TRBD2 TRBV19 CASRNLGLADNNEQFF TGTGCCAGTAGGAACTTAGGACTAGCGGATAACAATGAGCAGTTCTTC
NA TRBJ2-5 TRBD1 TRBV9 CASSSPVVGTGVIETQYF TGTGCCAGCAGCTCCCCCGTGGTCGGGACAGGGGTTATCGAGACCCAGTACTTC
NA TRBJ2-1 TRBD2 TRBV28 CVIAGDFYNEQFF TGTGTTATAGCGGGAGACTTTTACAATGAGCAGTTCTTC
NA TRBJ1-1 TRBD1 TRBV27 CASRTTQGMNTEAFF TGTGCCAGCAGGACAACACAGGGGATGAACACTGAAGCTTTCTTT
NA TRBJ2-3 NA TRBV29-1 CSVEGSYTDTQYF TGCAGCGTTGAGGGCTCATACACAGATACGCAGTATTTT
few TRBJ1-5 NA TRBV5-1 CASSAAGGQPQHF TGCGCCAGCAGCGCCGCGGGGGGACAGCCCCAGCATTTT
NA TRBJ2-1 NA TRBV7-2 CASGRHEQFF TGTGCCAGCGGGAGACATGAGCAGTTCTTC
NA TRBJ2-2 NA TRBV20-1 CSAGAAGELFF TGCAGTGCTGGGGCTGCCGGGGAGCTGTTTTTT